The 30 T cell receptor beta chains below all came from one sample that was sequenced in a study of T cells in Graves' hyperthyroidism and ophthalmopathy. Amplification yielded TCR beta CDR3 regions, with RNA transcripts as the source. Carried out on the TCR CDR3, a first-round RT-PCR used the HTBI primer set. Each CDR3 protein is one row after TCRdb ran MiXCR on the multiplex PCR reads. The sample lists some 740,000 distinct CDR3 sequences, about 14% occurring once. The sequenced sample was blood. The receptors stem from a woman under 30 with Graves' hyperthyroidism.

This clonotype was recorded a few times. No conserved phenylalanine or tryptophan is present at the end of the CDR3, so a read error is the likely explanation. The gene calls are TRBV20-1 and TRBJ1-1; unclear D gene. Trimming took 3 bases from V and 8 from J, leaving 16 bases between them. From germline, CDR1 is DFQATT and CDR2 SNEGSKA (reference sequence). CDR3 size: 13 residues. The CDR3 sequence is CSARSTGMGEAFL. CDR3 DNA: TGCAGTGCTAGGTCCACGGGCATGGGCGAAGCTTTCCTT.

This clonotype occurred many times. This chain uses TRBV3-1 with TRBJ1-5; D is possibly TRBD1 (5 bases). Germline V gene data show CDR1 as LGHDT and CDR2 as YNNKEL (reference sequence). Trimming took 4 bases from V and 3 from J, leaving 10 bases between them. The CDR3 loop spans 14 amino acids. The CDR3 region is CASSRPGNNQPQHF. CDR3 bases: TGTGCCAGCAGCCGCCCAGGGAACAATCAGCCCCAGCATTTT.

This clonotype was seen at least ten times. The chain combines TRBV7-9 with TRBJ2-7; D unresolved. V was clipped by 5 bases and J by 6 bases, with 17 bases between them. This CDR3 has 14 amino acids. CDR1 and CDR2 (germline): SEHNR, FQNEAQ (reference sequence). The CDR3 nucleotides are TGTGCCAGCAGCCCCCGAGGTGGGTGGGGCGAGCAGTACTTC. This translates into CASSPRGGWGEQYF.

This clonotype has a handful of counts. The chain carries TRBV7-9 and TRBJ2-5; a possible D gene is TRBD1 (5 bases). The V end was cut by 1 base, the J end by 4 bases, with 10 bases between. Germline V CDR1 and CDR2: SEHNR, FQNEAQ (reference sequence). The CDR3 totals 14 residues. The CDR3 bases are TGTGCCAGCAGCTTAGGGACACCAGGAGAGACCCAGTACTTC. This sequence encodes CASSLGTPGETQYF.

This clonotype was counted ten times or more. V and J are TRBV27 and TRBJ2-7, with TRBD2 matching over 9 bases. With 7 bases clipped from V and 3 bases from J, the junction kept 7 bases outside the gene matches. Germline CDR1 reads MNHEY; CDR2 reads SMNVEV (reference sequence). The CDR3 has 14 residues. The CDR3, as DNA: TGTGCCAGCAAGATTAGCGGGAGTTTCTACGAGCAGTACTTC. It encodes CASKISGSFYEQYF.

This clonotype was counted ten times or more. The chain recombines TRBV18 with TRBJ2-7, with a weak D call TRBD2 (5 bases). There are 11 residues in the CDR3. Germline V CDR1 and CDR2: KGHSH, LQKENI. V was cut by 6 bases and J by 7 bases, with 10 bases left in between. CDR3 in amino acids: CASSHGEEQYF. The CDR3 nucleotides are TGTGCCAGCTCCCACGGGGAAGAGCAGTACTTC.

The chain has TRBV30 and TRBJ2-4, with 9 positions matching TRBD1. With 3 bases clipped from V and 6 bases from J, the junction kept 6 bases outside the gene matches. CDR3 size: 14 residues. Germline V gene sequence: CDR1 GTSNPN, CDR2 SVGIG (reference sequence). CDR3 region: CAWSLQGAGNIQYF. DNA for the CDR3: TGTGCCTGGAGCTTACAGGGGGCCGGAAACATTCAGTACTTC.

This clonotype was recorded at least ten times. The chain has TRBV18 and TRBJ2-1, with D perhaps TRBD1 or TRBD2 (5 bases each). CDR3 size: 15 residues. Germline lookup yields CDR1 KGHSH and CDR2 LQKENI. V dropped 4 bases and J dropped 7 bases, with 17 bases sitting between them. CDR3 protein: CASSRTPGGSNEQFF. DNA of the CDR3: TGTGCCAGCTCACGGACGCCTGGGGGTTCGAATGAGCAGTTCTTC.

This clonotype showed up many times. The chain recombines TRBV4-1 with TRBJ2-1, with 8 nucleotides matching TRBD2. J was trimmed by 4 bases and V by 0 bases; bases with no gene match: 5. Germline V CDR1 and CDR2: MGHRA, YSYEKL. The length of the CDR3 is 16 residues. In nucleotides, the CDR3 is TGCGCCAGCAGCCAAGATCCAGCGGGAGAGTACAATGAGCAGTTCTTC. Protein: CASSQDPAGEYNEQFF.

A few counts support this clonotype. This chain links TRBV2 with TRBJ2-7, with 7 bases matching TRBD1. Germline V CDR1 and CDR2: SNHLY, FYNNEI. V lost 8 bases, J lost 0 bases, and 4 bases stayed unmatched. The CDR3 contains 13 residues. The CDR3 bases are TGTGCCAGCGGGACAGACTACTCCTACGAGCAGTACTTC. This gives the protein CASGTDYSYEQYF.

The chain links TRBV12-3 or TRBV12-4 to TRBJ1-5; D uncertain. This CDR3 has 9 residues. The V end was cut by 11 bases, the J end by 9 bases, with 8 bases between. CDR3 nucleotide sequence: TGTGCCTCCGGGCGGCCCCAGCATTTT. Translation gives CASGRPQHF.

This clonotype was found many times. A junction boundary mismatches the germline segment, possibly from a read error. This chain uses TRBV2 with TRBJ2-7; D is possibly TRBD2 (5 bases). Germline V CDR1 and CDR2: SNHLY, FYNNEI. CDR3 length: 16 amino acids. In DNA form, the CDR3 reads TGTGCCAGCGGTGACGCTAGCTTAAGTTTCGCCTACGAGCAGTACTTC. It translates to CASGDASLSFAYEQYF.

The sample holds many counts of this clonotype. V and J are TRBV30 and TRBJ2-7; D call uncertain. The CDR3 covers 12 residues. With 0 bases removed from V and 6 bases from J, the gap between germline ends came to 9 bases. CDR1 is GTSNPN and CDR2 is SVGIG in the germline V gene (reference sequence). Here the CDR3 DNA reads TGTGCCTGGAGTGTACTTCCCTCCGAGCAGTACTTC. It encodes CAWSVLPSEQYF.

V usage is TRBV27 and J usage is TRBJ1-2; the D gene is possibly TRBD1 (5 bases). The V end lost 3 bases, the J end lost 3 bases, and 14 bases lay between the germline ends. Germline-derived CDR1 and CDR2 are MNHEY and SMNVEV (reference sequence). The CDR3 length is 15 residues. Here the CDR3 DNA reads TGTGCCAGCAGTTTCGGGCAGGGACTCCACTATGGCTACACCTTC. Translating gives CASSFGQGLHYGYTF.

This clonotype was counted ten times or more. V usage is TRBV28 and J usage is TRBJ2-5; D remains ambiguous. The CDR3 is 13 amino acids. Germline V gene data show CDR1 as MDHEN and CDR2 as SYDVKM. The V end lost 6 bases, the J end lost 7 bases, and 15 bases lay between the germline ends. This CDR3 is CASRDRSVGTQYF. CDR3 coding DNA: TGTGCCAGCAGGGACCGATCTGTGGGGACCCAGTACTTC. Supplemented by reference TRBV28 and TRBJ2-5, the full variable domain reads DVKVTQSSRYLVKRTGEKVFLECVQDMDHENMFWYRQDPGLGLRLIYFSYDVKMKEKGDIPEGYSVSREKKERFSLILESASTNQTSMYLCASRDRSVGTQYFGPGTRLLVL.

This clonotype was counted at least ten times. In DNA form, the CDR3 reads TGCAGTGCTGGCCGCGACAGGGGGGGACTAGCGGGACTTAGAGGCACAGATACGCAGTATTTT. This translates into CSAGRDRGGLAGLRGTDTQYF. The chain uses TRBV20-1 and TRBJ2-3; 13 positions match TRBD2. V gave up 5 bases and J gave up 1 base; unmatched junction bases: 21. The CDR3 covers 21 residues. Germline V lookup: CDR1 DFQATT, CDR2 SNEGSKA (reference sequence).

In its sample, this clonotype was seen a few times. This rearrangement joins TRBV13 to TRBJ2-1, with 8 bases aligning to TRBD2. CDR1 and CDR2 (germline): PRHDT, FYEKMQ (reference sequence). The V and J ends lost 2 bases and 7 bases, in that order; junction bases with no gene match: 19. This CDR3 has 19 residues. In DNA, the CDR3 is TGTGCCAGCAGCTTAAGTGTCGGGCCTGCAGCGGGAGAGGGGAATGAGCAGTTCTTC. Protein: CASSLSVGPAAGEGNEQFF.

This clonotype was detected many times. V gene TRBV29-1 combines with J gene TRBJ1-5; TRBD1 aligns across 10 bases. Germline values: CDR1 SQVTM, CDR2 ANQGSEA. The CDR3 is 13 amino acids. The V and J ends lost 7 bases and 6 bases, in that order; junction bases with no gene match: 6. CDR3 amino acids: CSAMDRGSQPQHF. CDR3 in DNA: TGCAGCGCTATGGACAGGGGGTCTCAGCCCCAGCATTTT.

This clonotype was detected many times. The chain couples TRBV12-3 or TRBV12-4 to TRBJ2-1; D perhaps matches TRBD1 (6 bases). The CDR3 loop spans 15 amino acids. V was pared by 1 base and J by 6 bases, with 13 bases between. The DNA for the CDR3 is TGTGCCAGCAGTTTAGGTCAGGGGATGTTCAATGAGCAGTTCTTC. Protein: CASSLGQGMFNEQFF.

This clonotype came up many times. The chain combines TRBV13 with TRBJ2-1, with D perhaps TRBD2 (5 bases). Trimming removed 2 bases at V and 1 base at J, with 15 bases between. There are 17 residues in the CDR3. Germline values: CDR1 PRHDT, CDR2 FYEKMQ (reference sequence). In nucleotides, the CDR3 is TGTGCCAGCAGCTTAACCTTAGGGAGAGGTTCCTACAATGAGCAGTTCTTC. This encodes CASSLTLGRGSYNEQFF.

This clonotype came up many times. DNA of the CDR3: TGCGCCAGCAGTGATTGGACTAGCGGGATTTTTGAGCAGTACTTC. The encoded protein is CASSDWTSGIFEQYF. This rearrangement joins TRBV10-2 to TRBJ2-7; 12 bases agree with TRBD2. After removal of 3 bases from V and 7 bases from J, the junction contained 7 bases not matched to a gene. The germline gives CDR1 WSHSY, CDR2 SAAADI. The CDR3 has 15 residues.

This clonotype was recorded many times. The genes are TRBV28 and TRBJ2-5, with 10 nucleotides matching TRBD2. V gave up 1 base and J gave up 5 bases; unmatched junction bases: 13. The CDR3 length is 18 residues. Germline CDR1 and CDR2: MDHEN and SYDVKM. CDR3 loop: CASSLFWTSGPEMETQYF. CDR3 sequence (DNA): TGTGCCAGCAGTTTATTTTGGACTAGCGGTCCAGAGATGGAGACCCAGTACTTC. Full variable domain (remainder filled in from reference TRBV28 and TRBJ2-5): DVKVTQSSRYLVKRTGEKVFLECVQDMDHENMFWYRQDPGLGLRLIYFSYDVKMKEKGDIPEGYSVSREKKERFSLILESASTNQTSMYLCASSLFWTSGPEMETQYFGPGTRLLVL.

This clonotype came up many times. The J gene is TRBJ2-1, the V gene TRBV2; D call uncertain. The CDR3 is 12 residues long. V was trimmed by 8 bases and J by 6 bases, leaving 11 bases between them. Per germline, CDR1 SNHLY and CDR2 FYNNEI. CDR3 sequence (DNA): TGTGCCAGCCAAGAAAGAAGCAATGAGCAGTTCTTC. Protein: CASQERSNEQFF.

This clonotype has more than one count but fewer than ten. V usage is TRBV5-1 and J usage is TRBJ2-7; either TRBD1 or TRBD2 may fit D (5 bases each). The germline V gene has CDR1 SGHRS and CDR2 YFSETQ. The CDR3 length is 13 residues. Trimming pared 3 bases from V and 4 bases from J, leaving 11 bases between. CDR3 DNA: TGCGCCAGCAGCTGGGGGACGGAGTACGAGCAGTACTTC. Amino acid sequence: CASSWGTEYEQYF.

The rearrangement uses TRBV4-1 and TRBJ2-3; 12 nucleotides line up with TRBD2. V lost 4 bases, J lost 1 base, and 6 bases stayed unmatched. The germline V gene has CDR1 MGHRA and CDR2 YSYEKL. The CDR3 consists of 17 residues. The CDR3 loop is CASSPSSSGRGTDTQYF. The CDR3 DNA sequence: TGCGCCAGCAGCCCTTCCTCTAGCGGGAGGGGCACAGATACGCAGTATTTT.

The table lists this clonotype with many counts. The V gene is TRBV18, the J gene TRBJ2-1; TRBD2 agrees at 8 bases. V shed 3 bases and J 3 bases; nucleotides not matched to a gene: 1. This CDR3 contains 14 residues. The germline CDR1 and CDR2 sequences are KGHSH and LQKENI. CDR3 DNA: TGTGCCAGCTCACCTAGCGGGATCTACAATGAGCAGTTCTTC. Protein: CASSPSGIYNEQFF.

J is TRBJ2-2 and V is TRBV5-1, with no clear D. The ends were cut back, 2 bases at V and 4 bases at J, with 12 bases in the middle. This CDR3 region has 15 residues. Germline V gives CDR1 SGHRS, CDR2 YFSETQ. CDR3 bases: TGCGCCAGCAGCTTTCTGGGTCCGAGCACCGGGGAGCTGTTTTTT. This gives the protein CASSFLGPSTGELFF.

This clonotype was counted ten times or more. The chain links TRBV12-3 or TRBV12-4 to TRBJ1-5; tentative D call: TRBD1 (5 bases). V was trimmed by 5 bases and J by 5 bases, leaving 7 bases between them. The length of the CDR3 is 12 residues. The chain's CDR3 is CASSQGYQPQHF. CDR3 DNA sequence: TGTGCCAGCAGTCAGGGTTATCAGCCCCAGCATTTT.

The V call is TRBV14, the J call TRBJ2-3, with 9 bases fitting TRBD2. There are 16 residues in the CDR3. After removal of 4 bases from V and 0 bases from J, the junction contained 5 bases not matched to a gene. Germline values: CDR1 SGHDN, CDR2 FVKESK. The CDR3 nucleotides read TGTGCCAGCAGCCGGGTAGCGGGAGTGAGCACAGATACGCAGTATTTT. This encodes CASSRVAGVSTDTQYF.

This clonotype was seen many times. The chain is built from TRBV2 and TRBJ1-5, with D unclear. The CDR3 is 16 residues long. Germline V gives CDR1 SNHLY, CDR2 FYNNEI. The germline V and J ends were trimmed by 5 bases and 3 bases, with 17 bases remaining between them. For the CDR3, the DNA is TGTGCCAGCAGTTATCTCGGCGGAACAGACAATCAGCCCCAGCATTTT. It specifies CASSYLGGTDNQPQHF.